What follows describes a single TCR beta chain. The sample comes from a study of patients and donors after allogeneic stem cell transplantation. TCRdb used MiXCR to reprocess the RT-PCR reads, holding one entry per CDR3 protein. The table has about 400,000 distinct CDR3 sequences, around 15% seen once. V shed 4 bases and J shed 0 bases, with 17 bases lying between them. CDR3 length: 17 residues. Germline values: CDR1 SGHRS, CDR2 YFSETQ. V and J are TRBV5-1 and TRBJ2-1; D call uncertain. The sample consisted of blood, either unsorted or a sorted T cell fraction (not recorded which). This TCR came from a human donor who was either an allogeneic HSCT recipient or a stem cell or donor lymphocyte infusion donor (not recorded which). It is not recorded whose cells these are; they may come from a transplant donor. The DNA of the CDR3 is TGCGCCAGCAGCACCACGAATCCGGGTCCCTCCTACAATGAGCAGTTCTTC. Translation gives CASSTTNPGPSYNEQFF.